Following are 6 T cell receptor beta chains from one sample sequenced in a study of a mutant IDH1 vaccine in newly diagnosed glioma. The time point: week 23, last vaccination. It was 300 ug of mutant IDH1 20-mer peptide that made up each vaccine dose, given with topical imiquimod. These TCRs are of unknown antigen specificity. TCRdb's copy holds only in-frame clones and misses some; the assay was immunoSEQ multiplex PCR. The sample lists fewer than 35,000 clones; roughly 90% were seen once. The sample in question was PBMCs, obtained from a glioma patient whose treatment included an IDH1 peptide vaccine. All receptors derive from a man aged 35 to 55 with glioma.

The gene calls are TRBV7-9 and TRBJ2-7, with 9 positions matching TRBD1. The CDR3 has 15 amino acids. Per the germline V gene, CDR1 is SEHNR and CDR2 is FQNEAQ (reference sequence). V lost 7 bases and J lost 4; bases outside the gene matches: 11. CDR3 in DNA: TGTGCCAGCACCCAAATGACAGGGGGAACGTACGAGCAGTACTTC. Protein sequence: CASTQMTGGTYEQYF. The entire variable domain, with the rest obtained from reference TRBV7-9 and TRBJ2-7, is as follows: DTGVSQNPRHKITKRGQNVTFRCDPISEHNRLYWYRQTLGQGPEFLTYFQNEAQLEKSRLLSDRFSAERPKGSFSTLEIQRTEQGDSAMYLCASTQMTGGTYEQYFGPGTRLTVT.

V and J are TRBV30 and TRBJ1-1; no definite D call. Germline loops: CDR1 GTSNPN, CDR2 SVGIG (reference sequence). The CDR3 spans 13 residues. V dropped 1 base and J dropped 3 bases, with 9 bases sitting between them. Here the CDR3 DNA reads TGTGCCTGGAGTGAGTCGCCCTACACTGAAGCTTTCTTT. Translating it yields CAWSESPYTEAFF.

J is TRBJ2-5 and V is TRBV29-1, with 9 bases matching TRBD1. The CDR3 is 13 residues long. Germline CDR1 and CDR2: SQVTM and ANQGSEA. J was trimmed by 5 bases and V by 7 bases; bases with no gene match: 8. Written as DNA, the CDR3 is TGCAGCGCCCCGGGACAGGGACGGGAGACCCAGTACTTC. This sequence encodes CSAPGQGRETQYF.

The rearrangement links TRBV6-4 to TRBJ2-6; D possibly corresponds to TRBD1 (5 bases). Germline-derived CDR1 and CDR2 are MRHNA and SNTAGT. This CDR3 has 16 amino acids. V lost 3 bases to trimming and J lost 0 bases, with 9 bases between them. CDR3 coding DNA: TGTGCCAGCAGTGATTCCGACAGCTCTGGGGCCAACGTCCTGACTTTC. Translating gives CASSDSDSSGANVLTF.

V and J are TRBV2 and TRBJ2-6, with TRBD1 matching over 8 bases. CDR3 length: 15 amino acids. Per the germline V gene, CDR1 is SNHLY and CDR2 is FYNNEI. With V trimmed by 6 bases and J by 4 bases, 5 bases remained unmatched. The CDR3 loop is CASSRDRSGANVLTF. The CDR3 DNA follows: TGTGCCAGCAGCCGGGACAGGTCCGGGGCCAACGTCCTGACTTTC.

The CDR3 reads CASSSTGTGDLYGYTF. The CDR3 region has the DNA TGTGCCAGCAGTTCGACCGGGACAGGGGACCTCTATGGCTACACCTTC. This chain uses TRBV28 with TRBJ1-2, with TRBD1 matching over 10 bases. CDR1 and CDR2 from the germline V gene are MDHEN and SYDVKM. This CDR3 contains 16 residues. V was clipped by 4 bases and J by 4 bases; unmatched bases: 9.